A selection of T cell receptor beta chains follows, all from one sample in a study of post-analysis software for immune sequencing data. One entry per CDR3 protein, called by TCRdb with MiXCR from the PCR reads. The data hold roughly 800,000 distinct CDR3 sequences, with about 43% observed a single time. The material sequenced was blood. The receptor source for this set is a girl aged 5-17 years with multiple sclerosis. Both conserved end residues are part of each CDR3. The D gene is left open where the match is weak. Size is stated for part of the rows, as once, few or many counts, or as a class when the clone is expanded.

v_call,d_call,j_call,clone_size,cdr3_aa,cdr3_nt
TRBV28,NA,TRBJ1-5,few,CASSLLGSRNQPQHF,TGTGCCAGCAGTTTGTTGGGCAGTCGCAATCAGCCCCAGCATTTT
TRBV7-8,NA,TRBJ2-2,few,CASSLGRIDTGELFF,TGTGCCAGCAGCTTAGGTCGTATAGACACCGGGGAGCTGTTTTTT
TRBV20-1,NA,TRBJ1-2,NA,CSAIYFDSGDYGYTF,TGCAGTGCTATATATTTCGACTCGGGGGACTATGGCTACACCTTC
TRBV7-8,NA,TRBJ2-7,few,CASNGVASYEQYF,TGTGCCAGCAACGGGGTAGCCTCCTACGAGCAGTACTTC
TRBV4-2,TRBD1,TRBJ1-4,NA,CASSQLLRDRVGATNEKLFF,TGTGCCAGCAGCCAGTTGCTCCGGGACAGGGTTGGGGCAACTAATGAAAAACTGTTTTTT
TRBV24-1,NA,TRBJ1-2,NA,CATSDKDRNYGYTF,TGTGCCACCAGTGATAAAGACAGGAACTATGGCTACACCTTC
TRBV20-1,NA,TRBJ2-7,NA,CSAQGLAPREQYF,TGCAGTGCCCAGGGTCTAGCCCCTCGCGAGCAGTACTTC
TRBV13,NA,TRBJ2-3,NA,CASSSTAPTDTQYF,TGTGCCAGCAGCTCGACCGCCCCCACAGATACGCAGTATTTT
TRBV12-3/TRBV12-4,NA,TRBJ1-6,NA,CASSLNSGGESLHF,TGTGCCAGCAGTTTAAACAGCGGGGGAGAATCCCTCCACTTT
TRBV18,NA,TRBJ2-7,NA,CASSPRQGSTYEQYF,TGTGCCAGCTCACCGCGGCAGGGGTCAACCTACGAGCAGTACTTC
TRBV7-8,TRBD2,TRBJ2-4,few,CASSPLAGRVVNIQYF,TGTGCCAGCAGCCCCCTGGCCGGGAGGGTCGTAAACATTCAGTACTTC
TRBV7-8,TRBD1,TRBJ2-7,NA,CASSFGTGYSEQYF,TGTGCCAGCAGCTTTGGGACAGGGTATTCCGAGCAGTACTTC
TRBV14,NA,TRBJ2-7,NA,CASSQGSLGDSAYEQYF,TGTGCCAGCAGCCAAGGGAGTCTAGGGGACTCAGCCTACGAGCAGTACTTC
TRBV6-5,NA,TRBJ2-6,NA,CASSYGRRIGANVLTF,TGTGCCAGCAGTTACGGGAGGAGAATTGGGGCCAACGTCCTGACTTTC
TRBV5-1,NA,TRBJ2-7,NA,CASRLGPGDSYEQYF,TGCGCCAGCAGATTGGGGCCAGGGGATTCCTACGAGCAGTACTTC
TRBV6-6,TRBD2,TRBJ2-1,once,CASSYSTSGRGEQFF,TGTGCCAGCAGTTACTCCACTAGCGGGAGGGGTGAGCAGTTCTTC
TRBV29-1,TRBD1,TRBJ2-7,NA,CSVLGRRQGAPEQYF,TGCAGCGTATTAGGACGGCGGCAGGGGGCTCCCGAGCAGTACTTC
TRBV4-3,NA,TRBJ2-1,NA,CASSQGAGQGNEQFF,TGCGCCAGTAGCCAAGGGGCGGGACAAGGGAATGAGCAGTTCTTC
TRBV6-1,TRBD2,TRBJ2-1,NA,CASSEPSGSIDEQFF,TGTGCCAGCAGTGAACCTAGCGGGAGTATCGATGAGCAGTTCTTC
TRBV7-9,TRBD2,TRBJ2-5,NA,CASSPDRLADYQETQYF,TGTGCCAGCAGCCCCGACCGACTAGCGGACTACCAAGAGACCCAGTACTTC
TRBV28,TRBD1,TRBJ1-4,NA,CASSLGLDRVARKLFF,TGTGCCAGCAGTTTAGGCCTGGACAGGGTAGCTCGAAAACTGTTTTTT
TRBV11-2,NA,TRBJ2-2,NA,CASSLGTRGNTGELFF,TGTGCCAGCAGCTTAGGAACACGGGGGAACACCGGGGAGCTGTTTTTT
TRBV12-3/TRBV12-4,NA,TRBJ2-3,once,CASSPEETGWGYF,TGTGCCAGCAGTCCAGAAGAAACCGGCTGGGGGTATTTT